Each of the 28 T cell receptor beta chains below was sequenced from the same sample in a study of cytomegalovirus exposure and HLA in healthy donors. This PCR relied on a set of 60 Vbeta primers and 13 Jbeta primers. The method was immunoSEQ multiplex PCR; TCRdb's version includes in-frame clones alone and lacks a portion of them. This sample has some 180,000 clones, with roughly four fifths found just once. Sequenced: PBMCs. These receptors originate from a man aged 30-40 years in good health and CMV-seronegative.

The J gene is TRBJ2-7, the V gene TRBV5-1; possibly TRBD2 for D (7 bases). The CDR3 contains 12 residues. Trimming cost V 4 bases and J 5 bases, with 10 bases left between them. CDR1 is SGHRS, CDR2 YFSETQ, per germline. This chain's CDR3 is CASSLGGHEQYF. For the CDR3, the DNA is TGCGCCAGCAGCCTCGGGGGGCACGAGCAGTACTTC.

The chain combines TRBV19 with TRBJ2-7; 12 nucleotides align to TRBD2. CDR3 length equals 14 residues. The V segment lost 1 base and the J segment 5 bases; nucleotides outside the gene matches: 0. Germline CDR1 is LNHDA and CDR2 is SQIVND (reference sequence). The CDR3 sequence is CASSIGLAGDEQYF. The CDR3 coding sequence is TGTGCCAGTAGTATAGGACTAGCGGGAGACGAGCAGTACTTC.

The rearrangement uses TRBV19 and TRBJ1-1; D remains ambiguous. This CDR3 has 13 residues. Trimming stripped 4 bases from V and 3 bases from J, with 9 bases between. The germline V gene encodes CDR1 LNHDA and CDR2 SQIVND (reference sequence). This CDR3 reads CASSTGMDTEAFF. The CDR3 nucleotides read TGTGCCAGTAGTACAGGAATGGACACTGAAGCTTTCTTT. The whole variable domain, filled in from reference TRBV19 and TRBJ1-1, reads DGGITQSPKYLFRKEGQNVTLSCEQNLNHDAMYWYRQDPGQGLRLIYYSQIVNDFQKGDIAEGYSVSREKKESFPLTVTSAQKNPTAFYLCASSTGMDTEAFFGQGTRLTVV.

This chain links TRBV7-2 with TRBJ1-1, with D perhaps matching TRBD1 (5 bases). V lost 5 bases to trimming and J lost 1 base, with 8 bases between them. The CDR3 has 13 amino acids. CDR1 is SGHTA and CDR2 is FQGNSA in the germline V gene. Written as DNA, the CDR3 is TGTGCCAGCAGCAAACAGGAGAACACTGAAGCTTTCTTT. Its protein is CASSKQENTEAFF.

This clone has just a few counts. The J gene is TRBJ1-1, the V gene TRBV27; weak D call: TRBD1 (6 bases). V was shortened by 1 base and J by 6 bases, with 12 bases between the two germline ends. The CDR3 has 14 amino acids. The germline CDR1 and CDR2 sequences are MNHEY and SMNVEV (reference sequence). The CDR3 DNA follows: TGTGCCAGCAGTTTATTCAGGGGTAATGCTGAAGCTTTCTTT. Protein sequence: CASSLFRGNAEAFF.

This clone was detected only once. This chain joins TRBV27 and TRBJ1-4; 8 bases agree with TRBD1. The V gene end was trimmed by 1 base and the J gene end by 8 bases; junction bases not matched to a gene: 6. This CDR3 is 15 amino acids long. Per germline, CDR1 MNHEY and CDR2 SMNVEV (reference sequence). CDR3 sequence: CASSLFIWTGEKLFF. Written as DNA, the CDR3 is TGTGCCAGCAGTTTATTCATATGGACAGGGGAAAAACTGTTTTTT.

The gene calls are TRBV7-8 and TRBJ2-7; possibly TRBD1 for D (7 bases). CDR3 length equals 14 residues. Germline loops: CDR1 SGHVS, CDR2 FQNEAQ. The V end lost 5 bases, the J end lost 4 bases, and 15 bases lay between the germline ends. The CDR3 region has the DNA TGTGCCAGCAGCCTCAATGCAGGGGGGTACGAGCAGTACTTC. This translates into CASSLNAGGYEQYF.

This CDR3 is CSVGSPPTGGPEQFF. The DNA of the CDR3 is TGCAGCGTTGGATCGCCACCCACAGGGGGCCCTGAGCAGTTCTTC. V gene TRBV29-1 combines with J gene TRBJ2-1; the match to TRBD1 covers 9 bases. The CDR3 length is 15 residues. The trim removed 4 bases at V and 9 bases at J, leaving 13 bases unmatched. Germline CDR1 is SQVTM and CDR2 is ANQGSEA.

V gene TRBV5-4 combines with J gene TRBJ2-7; 9 bases align to TRBD2. Germline CDR1 is SGHNT and CDR2 is YYREEE (reference sequence). V lost 0 bases to trimming and J lost 5 bases; unmatched junction nucleotides: 3. There are 14 residues in the CDR3. CDR3 in DNA: TGTGCCAGCAGCTTGGAGGTAGCGGGGGACGAGCAGTACTTC. Its translation is CASSLEVAGDEQYF.

This clone was picked up a small number of times. CDR3 region: CASSEGTSSGRSDTQYF. In nucleotides, the CDR3 is TGCGCCAGCAGTGAAGGTACTTCTAGCGGGAGATCTGATACGCAGTATTTT. This chain links TRBV10-1 with TRBJ2-3; 10 nucleotides line up with TRBD2. Looked up from germline, CDR1 is WNHNN and CDR2 is SYGVQD (reference sequence). The CDR3 loop spans 17 amino acids. The J segment lost 6 bases and the V segment lost 3 bases, leaving 12 bases of the junction unmatched.

The gene calls are TRBV9 and TRBJ2-5; D is perhaps TRBD1 (6 bases). V gave up 2 bases and J gave up 0 bases, with 8 bases separating them. This CDR3 spans 14 amino acids. From germline, CDR1 is SGDLS and CDR2 YYNGEE. This chain's CDR3 is CASSVGQHQETQYF. The CDR3 nucleotides read TGTGCCAGCAGCGTTGGACAGCACCAAGAGACCCAGTACTTC.

The chain's CDR3 is CASSSTGAPNTEAFF. The CDR3 coding sequence is TGTGCCAGTAGTAGCACAGGGGCACCCAACACTGAAGCTTTCTTT. The chain uses TRBV19 and TRBJ1-1; TRBD1 aligns across 7 bases. This CDR3 has 15 amino acids. Germline CDR1 is LNHDA and CDR2 is SQIVND (reference sequence). With V trimmed by 4 bases and J by 2 bases, 7 bases remained unmatched.

A single count supports this clone. The chain couples TRBV10-2 to TRBJ1-2, with D perhaps TRBD1 (5 bases). Germline assignment: CDR1 WSHSY and CDR2 SAAADI. The CDR3 spans 13 residues. V lost 5 bases to trimming and J lost 8 bases, with 15 bases between them. The CDR3 here is CASSSSQGGGYTF. DNA of the CDR3: TGCGCCAGCAGTTCTTCCCAGGGAGGCGGCTACACCTTC.

V gene TRBV27 combines with J gene TRBJ2-7, with 9 bases fitting TRBD2. Germline-derived CDR1 and CDR2 are MNHEY and SMNVEV (reference sequence). This CDR3 is 11 amino acids long. V shed 4 bases and J 11 bases; nucleotides not matched to a gene: 3. CDR3 residues: CASSSSSGKYF. The CDR3 bases are TGTGCCAGCAGTTCCTCTAGCGGGAAGTACTTC.

The rearrangement links TRBV27 to TRBJ1-2; 8 bases fit TRBD1. CDR1 MNHEY and CDR2 SMNVEV come from the germline V gene (reference sequence). This CDR3 is 14 amino acids long. J was trimmed by 4 bases and V by 4 bases; bases with no gene match: 5. The CDR3 loop reads CASSSGQGPYGYTF. CDR3 in DNA: TGTGCCAGCAGTTCTGGACAGGGACCCTATGGCTACACCTTC.

This rearrangement joins TRBV7-9 to TRBJ2-5; TRBD1 matches 8 bases. Germline CDR1 SEHNR, CDR2 FQNEAQ (reference sequence). Trimming cost V 4 bases and J 1 base; bases outside gene matches: 2. The CDR3 loop spans 14 amino acids. For the CDR3, the DNA is TGTGCCAGCAGCTCCGACAGGGGCCAAGAGACCCAGTACTTC. It codes for CASSSDRGQETQYF.

V gene TRBV27 combines with J gene TRBJ2-1; unclear D gene. V lost 3 bases and J 3 bases, leaving 9 bases between the germline ends. The germline CDR1 and CDR2 sequences are MNHEY and SMNVEV (reference sequence). CDR3 length: 14 amino acids. In DNA, the CDR3 is TGTGCCAGCAGTTTCCCAGACAACTACAATGAGCAGTTCTTC. The encoded protein is CASSFPDNYNEQFF.

This rearrangement joins TRBV6-1 to TRBJ1-2; D unresolved. Trimming left V 6 bases short and J 7 bases short, with 21 bases between. Germline CDR1 and CDR2: MNHNS and SASEGT. The CDR3 has 15 residues. The CDR3 region is CASRPIPEGSSGYTF. CDR3 sequence (DNA): TGTGCCAGCAGACCGATACCTGAGGGCAGCAGTGGCTACACCTTC.

V usage is TRBV19 and J usage is TRBJ1-5; D perhaps matches TRBD1 (6 bases). Trimming took off 6 bases at V and 2 bases at J, with 17 bases between the two ends. This CDR3 has 16 residues. Germline lookup yields CDR1 LNHDA and CDR2 SQIVND (reference sequence). The CDR3 protein is CASSLRGATGNQPQHF. In nucleotides, the CDR3 is TGTGCCAGTAGCCTTCGGGGGGCGACCGGCAATCAGCCCCAGCATTTT.

A note on this clone: At one end, the junction sequence differs from germline, possibly due to a read error. Other DNA sequences in the same sample also yield this CDR3. The rearrangement joins TRBV28 to TRBJ2-7; 10 bases fit TRBD2. The CDR3 loop spans 14 amino acids. Germline CDR1 MDHEN, CDR2 SYDVKM. CDR3 amino acids: CASSFRLAGEEQYF. The CDR3, as DNA: TGCGCCAGCAGTTTCAGGCTAGCGGGAGAGGAGCAGTACTTC.

V and J are TRBV9 and TRBJ1-1; a possible D gene is TRBD1 (5 bases). The germline CDR1 and CDR2 sequences are SGDLS and YYNGEE. V was shortened by 0 bases and J by 1 base, with 13 bases between the two germline ends. CDR3 size: 16 residues. For the CDR3, the DNA is TGTGCCAGCAGCGTAGAGGGATGGGGCAAGAACACTGAAGCTTTCTTT. As protein: CASSVEGWGKNTEAFF.

The chain carries TRBV5-4 and TRBJ2-7, with TRBD2 matching 7 bases. Trimming cost V 4 bases and J 0 bases; bases outside gene matches: 7. Germline V CDR1 and CDR2: SGHNT, YYREEE (reference sequence). This CDR3 is built from 15 residues. In DNA form, the CDR3 reads TGTGCCAGCAGCCGATGGGCTAGCGGCTCCTACGAGCAGTACTTC. The encoded protein is CASSRWASGSYEQYF. The full variable domain, rest sourced from reference TRBV5-4 and TRBJ2-7, is ETGVTQSPTHLIKTRGQQVTLRCSSQSGHNTVSWYQQALGQGPQFIFQYYREEENGRGNFPPRFSGLQFPNYSSELNVNALELDDSALYLCASSRWASGSYEQYFGPGTRLTVT.

The rearrangement links TRBV28 to TRBJ2-2; weak D call: TRBD1 (6 bases). The CDR3 is 14 residues long. V was trimmed by 9 bases and J by 6 bases, leaving 17 bases between them. Germline loops: CDR1 MDHEN, CDR2 SYDVKM. The CDR3 loop is CASWDTGKPGELFF. The CDR3 nucleotides are TGTGCCAGTTGGGACACCGGGAAGCCCGGGGAGCTGTTTTTT.

This chain links TRBV7-6 with TRBJ2-3; D call uncertain. V gave up 3 bases and J gave up 6 bases, with 7 bases separating them. This CDR3 has 12 residues. The germline V gene encodes CDR1 SGHVS and CDR2 FNYEAQ. For the CDR3, the DNA is TGTGCCAGCAGCTTCCCCCGGGATACGCAGTATTTT. Residues: CASSFPRDTQYF.

The chain uses TRBV9 and TRBJ1-2, with D maybe TRBD1 (5 bases). The CDR3 runs to 17 residues. Between the trimmed V and J ends, which lost 0 bases and 0 bases, there was a span of 15 bases. Germline V CDR1 and CDR2: SGDLS, YYNGEE. CDR3 amino acids: CASSVGGVARANYGYTF. In DNA form, the CDR3 reads TGTGCCAGCAGCGTAGGGGGGGTTGCCAGAGCTAACTATGGCTACACCTTC. Complete variable domain (other parts from reference TRBV9 and TRBJ1-2): DSGVTQTPKHLITATGQRVTLRCSPRSGDLSVYWYQQSLDQGLQFLIQYYNGEERAKGNILERFSAQQFPDLHSELNLSSLELGDSALYFCASSVGGVARANYGYTFGSGTRLTVV.

This clone showed up just a few times. The V gene is TRBV5-4, the J gene TRBJ2-7; 7 bases map to TRBD2. CDR1 and CDR2 (germline): SGHNT, YYREEE (reference sequence). CDR3 length: 15 amino acids. The J segment lost 0 bases and the V segment lost 4 bases, leaving 7 bases of the junction unmatched. The CDR3 loop is CASSPSTSPSYEQYF. CDR3 sequence (DNA): TGTGCCAGCAGCCCTTCGACTAGCCCCTCCTACGAGCAGTACTTC.

The chain couples TRBV6-1 to TRBJ1-1; 10 bases fit TRBD1. Germline assignment: CDR1 MNHNS and CDR2 SASEGT. Trimming took 6 bases from V and 3 from J; bases not matched to a gene: 4. This CDR3 has 14 residues. CDR3 sequence reads: CASSKGTGDTEAFF. CDR3 coding DNA: TGTGCCAGCAGCAAAGGGACAGGGGACACTGAAGCTTTCTTT.

The V gene is TRBV30, the J gene TRBJ1-1, with TRBD1 as a possible D gene (6 bases). Germline CDR1 is GTSNPN and CDR2 is SVGIG (reference sequence). This CDR3 comprises 14 residues. V lost 8 bases and J lost 1, with 17 bases in between. The CDR3 sequence is CAIIRTARNTEAFF. The CDR3 nucleotides read TGTGCCATAATCAGGACAGCTAGGAACACTGAAGCTTTCTTT.